This T cell receptor (beta chain) was sequenced for a study of blood T cell repertoires in COVID-19. On the study more broadly: Sources were T cells, B-cell-depleted T cells, or PBMCs; the material itself was cDNA or gDNA.

CDR3 length: 16 residues. Germline V gene data show CDR1 as SEHNR and CDR2 as FQNEAQ (reference sequence). Trimming left V 4 bases short and J 2 bases short, with 18 bases between. Measured with immunoSEQ multiplex PCR; TCRdb has only the in-frame clones, and not every one. The table shows approximately 150,000 clones, with about 90% occurring only once. Input material: PBMCs or T cells enriched from blood (not recorded which). This chain uses TRBV7-9 with TRBJ2-7; D perhaps matches TRBD1 (6 bases). The receptor was isolated from a man aged 55-75 years who had recovered from COVID-19. CDR3 nucleotides: TGTGCCAGCAGCTACACAGGGTCCCAGGTAACCTACGAGCAGTACTTC. Its protein is CASSYTGSQVTYEQYF.